What follows describes a single TCR beta chain. In the naive CD8 group, cells lacked CD45RO and were positively selected for CCR7, so terminally differentiated effector memory CD45RA+ cells were left out. The data are from a study of shared clonotypes between healthy human individuals. The CDR3 length is 17 residues. Trimming pared 5 bases from V and 3 bases from J, leaving 23 bases between. CDR1 is LNHDA, CDR2 SQIVND, per germline (reference sequence). The table came from immunoSEQ multiplex PCR; TCRdb's copy has only in-frame clones and leaves some out. The profile shows around 1.9 million clones, about 93% of them singletons.

The specimen was naive CD8+ T cells from PBMCs. V is TRBV19 and J is TRBJ2-7; no reliable D call. The sequence was collected from a man younger than 35 in good health. Some clones in this sample may be carry-over from other donors' samples. The CDR3 region is CASSLRSSPRTDYEQYF. Written as DNA, the CDR3 is TGTGCCAGTAGTCTCCGGAGCTCCCCCCGGACCGACTACGAGCAGTACTTC.